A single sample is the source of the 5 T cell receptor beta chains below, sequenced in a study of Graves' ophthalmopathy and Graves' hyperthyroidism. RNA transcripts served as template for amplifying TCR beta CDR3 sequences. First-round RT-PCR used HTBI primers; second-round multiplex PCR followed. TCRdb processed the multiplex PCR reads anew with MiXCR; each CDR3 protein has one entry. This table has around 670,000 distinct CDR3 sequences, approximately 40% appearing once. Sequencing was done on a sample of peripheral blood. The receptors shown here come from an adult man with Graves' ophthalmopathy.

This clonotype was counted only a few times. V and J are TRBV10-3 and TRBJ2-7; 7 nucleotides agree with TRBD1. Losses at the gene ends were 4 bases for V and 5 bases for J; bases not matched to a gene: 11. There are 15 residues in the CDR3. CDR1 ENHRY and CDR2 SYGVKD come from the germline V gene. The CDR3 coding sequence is TGTGCCATCAGTGGAGGTGATAGGACAGGAAACGAGCAGTACTTC. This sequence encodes CAISGGDRTGNEQYF.

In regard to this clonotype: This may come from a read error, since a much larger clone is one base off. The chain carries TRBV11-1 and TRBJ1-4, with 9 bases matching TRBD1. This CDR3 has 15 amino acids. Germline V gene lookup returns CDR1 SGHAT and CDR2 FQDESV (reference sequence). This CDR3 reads CASSLQGASNEKLLF. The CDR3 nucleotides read TGTGCCAGCAGCCTACAGGGGGCTTCGAATGAAAAACTGCTTTTT.

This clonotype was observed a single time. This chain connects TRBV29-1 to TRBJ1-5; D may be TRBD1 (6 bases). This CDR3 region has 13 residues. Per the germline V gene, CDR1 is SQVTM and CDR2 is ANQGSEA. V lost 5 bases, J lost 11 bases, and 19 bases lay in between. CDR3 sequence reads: CSVYGTQQETQHF. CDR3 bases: TGCAGCGTTTATGGGACACAGCAAGAGACCCAGCATTTT.

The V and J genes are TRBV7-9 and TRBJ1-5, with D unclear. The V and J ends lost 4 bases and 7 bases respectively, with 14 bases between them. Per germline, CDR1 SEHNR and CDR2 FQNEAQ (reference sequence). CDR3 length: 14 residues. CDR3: CASSSGFLGQPQHF. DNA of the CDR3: TGTGCCAGCAGCTCCGGGTTCCTTGGGCAGCCCCAGCATTTT.

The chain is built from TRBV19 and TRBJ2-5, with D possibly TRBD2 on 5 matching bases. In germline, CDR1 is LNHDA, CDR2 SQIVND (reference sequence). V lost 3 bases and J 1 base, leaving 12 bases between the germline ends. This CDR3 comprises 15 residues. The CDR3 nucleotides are TGTGCCAGTAGTATGTCACGGGGATTCCAAGAGACCCAGTACTTC. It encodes CASSMSRGFQETQYF.